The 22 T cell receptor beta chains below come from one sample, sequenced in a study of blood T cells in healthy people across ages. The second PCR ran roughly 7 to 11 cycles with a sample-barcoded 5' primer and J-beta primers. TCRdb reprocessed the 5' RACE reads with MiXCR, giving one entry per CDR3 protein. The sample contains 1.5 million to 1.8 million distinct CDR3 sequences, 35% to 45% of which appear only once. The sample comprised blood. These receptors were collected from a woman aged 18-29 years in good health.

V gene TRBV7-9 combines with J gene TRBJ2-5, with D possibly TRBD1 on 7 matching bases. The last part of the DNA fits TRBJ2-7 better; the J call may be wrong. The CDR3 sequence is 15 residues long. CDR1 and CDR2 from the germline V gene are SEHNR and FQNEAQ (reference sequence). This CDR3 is CASSLKGGGNDEQYF. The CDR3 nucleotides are TGTGCCAGCAGCTTAAAAGGGGGCGGGAACGACGAGCAGTACTTC.

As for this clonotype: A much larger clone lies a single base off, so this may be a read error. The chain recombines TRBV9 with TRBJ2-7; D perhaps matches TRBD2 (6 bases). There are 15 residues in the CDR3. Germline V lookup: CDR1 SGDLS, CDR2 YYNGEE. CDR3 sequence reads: CAGSVEEGRTYEQYF. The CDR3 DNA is TGTGCCGGCAGCGTAGAGGAGGGAAGAACCTACGAGCAGTACTTC. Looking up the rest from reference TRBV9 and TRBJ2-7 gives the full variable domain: DSGVTQTPKHLITATGQRVTLRCSPRSGDLSVYWYQQSLDQGLQFLIQYYNGEERAKGNILERFSAQQFPDLHSELNLSSLELGDSALYFCAGSVEEGRTYEQYFGPGTRLTVT.

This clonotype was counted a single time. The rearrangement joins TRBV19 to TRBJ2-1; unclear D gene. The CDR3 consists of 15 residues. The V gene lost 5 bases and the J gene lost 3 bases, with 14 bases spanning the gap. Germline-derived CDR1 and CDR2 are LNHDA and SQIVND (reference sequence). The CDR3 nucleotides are TGTGCCAGTAGTTCACGGTGGGAAGGCTACAATGAGCAGTTCTTC. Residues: CASSSRWEGYNEQFF.

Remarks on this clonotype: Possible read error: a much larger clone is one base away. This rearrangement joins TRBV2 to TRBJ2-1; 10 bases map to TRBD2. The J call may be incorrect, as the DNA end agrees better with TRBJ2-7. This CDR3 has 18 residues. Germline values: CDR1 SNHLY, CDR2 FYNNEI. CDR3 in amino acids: CASSQRGGRETPYNEQYF. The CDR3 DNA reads TGTGCCAGCAGTCAGCGGGGGGGCCGAGAAACCCCCTACAATGAGCAGTACTTC.

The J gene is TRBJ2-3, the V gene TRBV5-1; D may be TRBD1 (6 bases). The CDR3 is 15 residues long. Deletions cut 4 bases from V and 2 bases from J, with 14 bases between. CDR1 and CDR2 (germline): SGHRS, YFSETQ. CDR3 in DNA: TGCGCCAGCAGCCCGATGGGACACGCCACAGATACGCAGTATTTT. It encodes CASSPMGHATDTQYF. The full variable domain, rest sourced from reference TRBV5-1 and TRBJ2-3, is KAGVTQTPRYLIKTRGQQVTLSCSPISGHRSVSWYQQTPGQGLQFLFEYFSETQRNKGNFPGRFSGRQFSNSRSEMNVSTLELGDSALYLCASSPMGHATDTQYFGPGTRLTVL.

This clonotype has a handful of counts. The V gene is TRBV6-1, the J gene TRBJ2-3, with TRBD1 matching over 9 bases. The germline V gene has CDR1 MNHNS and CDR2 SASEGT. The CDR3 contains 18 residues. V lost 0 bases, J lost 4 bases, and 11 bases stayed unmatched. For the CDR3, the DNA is TGTGCCAGCAGTGAAGCTCCCCAGAGGACAGGGGTGGCAGATACGCAGTATTTT. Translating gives CASSEAPQRTGVADTQYF.

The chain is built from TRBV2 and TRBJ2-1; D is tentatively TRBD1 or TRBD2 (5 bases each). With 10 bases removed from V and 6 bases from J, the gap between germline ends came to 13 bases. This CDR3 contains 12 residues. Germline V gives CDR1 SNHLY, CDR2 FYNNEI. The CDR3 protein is CATTGLTNEQFF. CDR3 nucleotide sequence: TGTGCCACCACAGGACTTACCAATGAGCAGTTCTTC.

The chain's CDR3 is CASSLTLAGAYEQFF. The CDR3 coding sequence is TGTGCCAGCAGCTTAACACTAGCGGGAGCCTATGAGCAGTTCTTC. The chain recombines TRBV7-6 with TRBJ2-1, with 11 bases aligning to TRBD2. Germline V gives CDR1 SGHVS, CDR2 FNYEAQ. This CDR3 region has 15 residues. With V trimmed by 2 bases and J by 8 bases, 5 bases remained unmatched.

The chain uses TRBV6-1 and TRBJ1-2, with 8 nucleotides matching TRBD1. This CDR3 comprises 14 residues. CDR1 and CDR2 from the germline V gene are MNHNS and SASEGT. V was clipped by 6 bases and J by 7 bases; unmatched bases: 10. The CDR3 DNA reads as TGTGCCAGCAGCCTTCGACAGGGGTGGCGTGGCTACACCTTC. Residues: CASSLRQGWRGYTF.

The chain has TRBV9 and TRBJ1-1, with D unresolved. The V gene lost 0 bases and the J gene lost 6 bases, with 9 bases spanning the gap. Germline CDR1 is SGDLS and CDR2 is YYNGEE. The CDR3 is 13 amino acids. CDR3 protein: CASSVGKFPEAFF. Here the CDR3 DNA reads TGTGCCAGCAGCGTAGGAAAGTTCCCTGAAGCTTTCTTT.

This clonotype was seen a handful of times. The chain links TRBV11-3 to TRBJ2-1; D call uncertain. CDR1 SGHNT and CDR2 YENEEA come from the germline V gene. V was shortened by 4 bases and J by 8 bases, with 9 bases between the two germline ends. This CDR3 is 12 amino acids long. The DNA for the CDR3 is TGTGCCAGCAGCTCCCTGGCCGATGAGCAGTTCTTC. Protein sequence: CASSSLADEQFF.

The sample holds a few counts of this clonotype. Here the CDR3 reads CASSPTLAGRDTQYF. The CDR3 nucleotides read TGTGCCAGCAGCCCTACACTAGCGGGAAGAGATACGCAGTATTTT. The chain links TRBV3-1 to TRBJ2-3; 10 bases fit TRBD2. Germline CDR1 is LGHDT and CDR2 is YNNKEL (reference sequence). V dropped 4 bases and J dropped 5; count of bases not matched to a gene: 6. The length of the CDR3 is 15 residues.

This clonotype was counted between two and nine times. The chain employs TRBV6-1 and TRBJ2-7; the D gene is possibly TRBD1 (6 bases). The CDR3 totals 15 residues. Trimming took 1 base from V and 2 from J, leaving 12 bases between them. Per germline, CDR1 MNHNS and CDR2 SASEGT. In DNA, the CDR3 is TGTGCCAGCAGTGAAGTTGGGACAATAACCTACGAGCAGTACTTC. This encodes CASSEVGTITYEQYF.

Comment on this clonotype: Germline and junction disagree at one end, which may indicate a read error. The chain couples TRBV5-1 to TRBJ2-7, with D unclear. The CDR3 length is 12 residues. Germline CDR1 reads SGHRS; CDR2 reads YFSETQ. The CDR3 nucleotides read TGCGCCAGCAGCTTGGAGAGCTACGAGCGGTACTTC. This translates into CASSLESYERYF.

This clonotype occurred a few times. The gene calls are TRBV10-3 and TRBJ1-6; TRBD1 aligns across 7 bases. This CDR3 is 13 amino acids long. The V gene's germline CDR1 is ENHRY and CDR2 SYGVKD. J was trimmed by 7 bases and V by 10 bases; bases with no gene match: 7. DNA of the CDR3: TGTGCCACCACAGGGGAAGAGAATTCACCCCTCCACTTT. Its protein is CATTGEENSPLHF.

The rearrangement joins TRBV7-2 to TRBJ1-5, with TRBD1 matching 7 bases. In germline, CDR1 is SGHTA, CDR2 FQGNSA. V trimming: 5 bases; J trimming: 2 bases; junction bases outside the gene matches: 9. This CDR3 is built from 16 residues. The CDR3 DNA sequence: TGTGCCAGCAGCGGTAGGGGGCCATTAGGCAATCAGCCCCAGCATTTT. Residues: CASSGRGPLGNQPQHF.

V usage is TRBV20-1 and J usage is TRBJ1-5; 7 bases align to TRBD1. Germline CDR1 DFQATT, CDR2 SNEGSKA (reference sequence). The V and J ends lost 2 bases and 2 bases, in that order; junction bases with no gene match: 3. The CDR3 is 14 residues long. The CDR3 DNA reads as TGCAGTGCTAGATCAGGGGGGCGCAATCAGCCCCAGCATTTT. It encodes CSARSGGRNQPQHF.

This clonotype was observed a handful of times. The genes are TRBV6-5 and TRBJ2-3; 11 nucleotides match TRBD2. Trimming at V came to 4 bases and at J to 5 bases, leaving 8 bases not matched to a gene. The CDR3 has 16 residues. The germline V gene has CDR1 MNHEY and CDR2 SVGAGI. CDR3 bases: TGTGCCAGCAGTTCCCCGTTAGCGGGAGGGGTAGATACGCAGTATTTT. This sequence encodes CASSSPLAGGVDTQYF.

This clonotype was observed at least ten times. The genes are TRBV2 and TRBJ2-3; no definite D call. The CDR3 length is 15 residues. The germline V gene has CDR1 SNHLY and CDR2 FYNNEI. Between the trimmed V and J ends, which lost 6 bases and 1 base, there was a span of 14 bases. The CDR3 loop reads CASSLAGAGTDTQYF. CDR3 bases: TGTGCCAGCAGCTTAGCTGGAGCAGGCACAGATACGCAGTATTTT.

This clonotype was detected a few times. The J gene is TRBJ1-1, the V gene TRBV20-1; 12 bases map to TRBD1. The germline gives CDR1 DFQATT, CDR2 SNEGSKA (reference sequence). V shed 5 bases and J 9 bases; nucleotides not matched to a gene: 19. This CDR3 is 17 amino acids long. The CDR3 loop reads CSAPDRDRGQSGTKAFF. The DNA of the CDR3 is TGCAGTGCTCCCGACCGGGACAGGGGGCAAAGTGGGACTAAAGCTTTCTTT.

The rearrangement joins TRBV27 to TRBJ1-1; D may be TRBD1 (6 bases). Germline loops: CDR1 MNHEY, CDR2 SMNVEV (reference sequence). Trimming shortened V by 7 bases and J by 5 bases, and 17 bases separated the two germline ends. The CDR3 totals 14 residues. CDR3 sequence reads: CASTPTGFITEAFF. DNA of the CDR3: TGTGCCAGCACTCCCACAGGGTTCATAACTGAAGCTTTCTTT.

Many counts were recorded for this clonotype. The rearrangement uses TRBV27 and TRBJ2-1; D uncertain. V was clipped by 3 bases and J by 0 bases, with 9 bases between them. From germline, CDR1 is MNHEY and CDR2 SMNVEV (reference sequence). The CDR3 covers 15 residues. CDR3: CASSFGLSSYNEQFF. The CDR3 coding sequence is TGTGCCAGCAGTTTCGGTTTGAGCTCCTACAATGAGCAGTTCTTC.